The next 19 T cell receptor beta chains were all read from a single sample in a study of cytomegalovirus exposure and HLA in healthy donors. The PCR contained 60 Vbeta and 13 Jbeta primers. The method was immunoSEQ multiplex PCR; TCRdb's version includes in-frame clones alone and lacks a portion of them. In the table there are 150,000 to 200,000 clones, 80% of which are singletons. The material sequenced was PBMCs. Receptor source: a male donor in good health and CMV-seropositive.

V is TRBV28 and J is TRBJ2-6; D is perhaps TRBD1 (6 bases). The germline V and J ends were trimmed by 6 bases and 3 bases, with 15 bases remaining between them. This CDR3 is built from 16 residues. Germline CDR1 MDHEN, CDR2 SYDVKM. The DNA of the CDR3 is TGTGCCAGCAGCTGGAAACAGGGAATTGGGGCCAACGTCCTGACTTTC. Residues: CASSWKQGIGANVLTF.

The CDR3 region is CASSLAIGGTEAFF. CDR3 DNA sequence: TGTGCCAGCAGCTTAGCGATAGGGGGTACTGAAGCTTTCTTT. The chain has TRBV7-2 and TRBJ1-1; tentative D call: TRBD1 (6 bases). Germline loops: CDR1 SGHTA, CDR2 FQGNSA. This CDR3 comprises 14 residues. V lost 0 bases and J lost 5, with 10 bases in between.

The chain combines TRBV10-2 with TRBJ2-1, with 7 nucleotides matching TRBD1. V trimming: 7 bases; J trimming: 0 bases; junction bases outside the gene matches: 6. CDR3 length: 15 residues. CDR1 is WSHSY and CDR2 is SAAADI in the germline V gene. The CDR3 sequence is CASTGTATSYNEQFF. In DNA, the CDR3 is TGCGCCAGCACCGGGACAGCCACCTCCTACAATGAGCAGTTCTTC.

The chain recombines TRBV4-2 with TRBJ2-7; maybe TRBD2 (6 bases). V was shortened by 4 bases and J by 0 bases, with 10 bases between the two germline ends. The V gene's germline CDR1 is LGHNA and CDR2 YNFKEQ. The CDR3 is made up of 14 amino acids. In DNA form, the CDR3 reads TGTGCCAGCAGCCCGATGACTAGCTCCTACGAGCAGTACTTC. Translating gives CASSPMTSSYEQYF.

V is TRBV28 and J is TRBJ1-4, with TRBD1 matching over 9 bases. The CDR3 is made up of 15 amino acids. Trimming took 5 bases from V and 8 from J; bases not matched to a gene: 9. Germline assignment: CDR1 MDHEN and CDR2 SYDVKM. The CDR3 DNA is TGTGCCAGCAGTAACTCCGGGACAGGGTCCGAAAAACTGTTTTTT. This codes for CASSNSGTGSEKLFF.

This clone was found once. V gene TRBV6-5 combines with J gene TRBJ1-5; D gene unclear. The CDR3 contains 13 residues. Trimming took off 0 bases at V and 11 bases at J, with 11 bases between the two ends. Per the germline V gene, CDR1 is MNHEY and CDR2 is SVGAGI. This CDR3 is CASSYSRKEAQHF. In DNA, the CDR3 is TGTGCCAGCAGTTACTCGAGAAAGGAGGCCCAGCATTTT.

The chain employs TRBV18 and TRBJ1-5; no clear D. V shed 3 bases and J shed 2 bases, with 8 bases lying between them. The CDR3 contains 14 residues. Per germline, CDR1 KGHSH and CDR2 LQKENI. The CDR3 DNA is TGTGCCAGCTCACCGGAAACAGGCAATCAGCCCCAGCATTTT. It yields the protein CASSPETGNQPQHF. The whole variable domain, filled in from reference TRBV18 and TRBJ1-5, reads NAGVMQNPRHLVRRRGQEARLRCSPMKGHSHVYWYRQLPEEGLKFMVYLQKENIIDESGMPKERFSAEFPKEGPSILRIQQVVRGDSAAYFCASSPETGNQPQHFGDGTRLSIL.

The rearrangement joins TRBV27 to TRBJ2-7; 9 positions match TRBD2. Trimming at V came to 10 bases and at J to 12 bases, leaving 22 bases not matched to a gene. The CDR3 loop spans 15 amino acids. CDR1 is MNHEY, CDR2 SMNVEV, per germline (reference sequence). CDR3 in DNA: TGTGCCATTATCAGCGGGAGGCCCACCGGGGTGCGCGGGTACTTC. It specifies CAIISGRPTGVRGYF.

This chain connects TRBV28 to TRBJ2-5; 10 bases line up with TRBD2. There are 18 residues in the CDR3. V shed 3 bases and J 5 bases; nucleotides not matched to a gene: 15. The germline gives CDR1 MDHEN, CDR2 SYDVKM. The CDR3 DNA follows: TGTGCCAGCAGTTTCCCCCACTCTACTAGCGGGGTGGGGGAGACCCAGTACTTC. This encodes CASSFPHSTSGVGETQYF.

The V and J genes are TRBV11-2 and TRBJ1-5, with 8 bases lining up with TRBD1. V gave up 6 bases and J gave up 7 bases; unmatched junction bases: 11. Looked up from germline, CDR1 is SGHAT and CDR2 is FQNNGV. The CDR3 is made up of 15 amino acids. DNA for the CDR3: TGTGCCAGCAGTCCAGACAGGGGAGGAAACCAGCCCCAGCATTTT. Encoded protein: CASSPDRGGNQPQHF.

This sequence joins TRBV11-2 and TRBJ2-7; a weak D match, TRBD1 (6 bases). Germline lookup yields CDR1 SGHAT and CDR2 FQNNGV. The V end was cut by 7 bases, the J end by 3 bases, with 10 bases between. CDR3 length equals 12 residues. Here the CDR3 reads CASTSTGYEQYF. CDR3 DNA: TGTGCCAGCACCTCGACAGGCTACGAGCAGTACTTC.

V gene TRBV19 combines with J gene TRBJ1-5; TRBD1 is a possible D gene (6 bases). The CDR3 contains 15 residues. The ends were cut back, 2 bases at V and 1 base at J, with 9 bases in the middle. The germline V gene encodes CDR1 LNHDA and CDR2 SQIVND (reference sequence). As DNA, the CDR3 is TGTGCCAGTAGTATAAGGGGGGGGAGCAATCAGCCCCAGCATTTT. This encodes CASSIRGGSNQPQHF.

This clone came up once. The CDR3 reads CASRGDSSNQPQHF. CDR3 in DNA: TGTGCCAGCAGGGGGGACAGTTCCAATCAGCCCCAGCATTTT. J is TRBJ1-5 and V is TRBV2; 7 bases align to TRBD1. CDR1 is SNHLY and CDR2 is FYNNEI in the germline V gene. V lost 6 bases, J lost 3 bases, and 5 bases stayed unmatched. The CDR3 consists of 14 residues.

This sequence joins TRBV6-1 and TRBJ1-2; TRBD1 matches 7 bases. Germline V gene sequence: CDR1 MNHNS, CDR2 SASEGT. V shed 1 base, J shed 5 bases, and the junction held 7 bases outside the gene matches. CDR3 length equals 15 residues. DNA of the CDR3: TGTGCCAGCAGTGAAGAACAGGGGCCTAGGTATGGCTACACCTTC. This translates into CASSEEQGPRYGYTF.

V usage is TRBV5-1 and J usage is TRBJ1-2; unclear D gene. With 2 bases removed from V and 7 bases from J, the gap between germline ends came to 6 bases. The CDR3 contains 11 residues. CDR1 is SGHRS and CDR2 is YFSETQ in the germline V gene. The CDR3 loop is CASSFDTGYTF. CDR3 nucleotides: TGCGCCAGCAGCTTTGACACTGGCTACACCTTC. The variable domain in full, with the rest retrieved from reference TRBV5-1 and TRBJ1-2, is KAGVTQTPRYLIKTRGQQVTLSCSPISGHRSVSWYQQTPGQGLQFLFEYFSETQRNKGNFPGRFSGRQFSNSRSEMNVSTLELGDSALYLCASSFDTGYTFGSGTRLTVV.

V and J are TRBV25-1 and TRBJ1-1; D gene uncertain. Trimming left V 4 bases short and J 0 bases short, with 21 bases between. The CDR3 extends over 18 amino acids. Germline V gives CDR1 MGHDK, CDR2 SYGVNS. The CDR3 protein is CASSVGRAPPKLNTEAFF. CDR3 DNA: TGTGCCAGCAGTGTAGGGAGGGCTCCGCCGAAATTGAACACTGAAGCTTTCTTT.

This chain connects TRBV4-1 to TRBJ2-2, with TRBD2 as a possible D gene (5 bases). In germline, CDR1 is MGHRA, CDR2 YSYEKL. With 3 bases removed from V and 5 bases from J, the gap between germline ends came to 22 bases. This CDR3 has 18 amino acids. The CDR3 loop is CASSHWSRVFAGTGELFF. In nucleotides, the CDR3 is TGCGCCAGCAGCCATTGGTCCAGAGTGTTTGCGGGTACCGGGGAGCTGTTTTTT.

J is TRBJ1-4 and V is TRBV1. TRBV1 is a known pseudogene. This CDR3 is 15 amino acids long. CDR3 bases: TGCACCAGCAGCCAATCCCCTCCTACTAATGAAAAACTGTTTTTT. It is translated as CTSSQSPPTNEKLFF.

This chain connects TRBV5-1 to TRBJ2-2; 8 bases fit TRBD2. Per the germline V gene, CDR1 is SGHRS and CDR2 is YFSETQ. The CDR3 totals 17 residues. J lost 5 bases, V lost 3 bases, and 12 bases had no gene match. The CDR3 coding sequence is TGCGCCAGCAGCTCCGGGACTAGAAGTGGATCGACCGGGGAGCTGTTTTTT. This translates into CASSSGTRSGSTGELFF.